Below, 18 T cell receptor beta chains from the same sample are listed, as sequenced in a study of T cells in Graves' hyperthyroidism and ophthalmopathy. RNA transcripts gave rise to amplified TCR beta CDR3 regions. When the TCR CDR3 underwent first-round RT-PCR, the HTBI primer set was used. Each CDR3 protein is one row after TCRdb ran MiXCR on the multiplex PCR reads. The table shows about 530,000 distinct CDR3 sequences, with roughly 17% occurring only once. The specimen was blood. The receptors originated from a woman aged 18-30 years with Graves' ophthalmopathy.

This clonotype was counted only a few times. The rearrangement uses TRBV7-9 and TRBJ2-1; TRBD1 aligns across 10 bases. Germline assignment: CDR1 SEHNR and CDR2 FQNEAQ (reference sequence). This CDR3 contains 15 residues. V lost 1 base and J lost 15; bases outside the gene matches: 12. CDR3 nucleotides: TGTGCCAGCAGCTTAGGACAGGGGGCCCCGACGAATGGGTTCTTC. It specifies CASSLGQGAPTNGFF.

This clonotype was picked up a small number of times. The V and J genes are TRBV27 and TRBJ2-3; 7 bases line up with TRBD1. CDR3 length equals 14 residues. The V gene end was trimmed by 3 bases and the J gene end by 4 bases; junction bases not matched to a gene: 4. Germline V CDR1 and CDR2: MNHEY, SMNVEV (reference sequence). The CDR3 region has the DNA TGTGCCAGCAGTTTCACAGGGGACGCAGATACGCAGTATTTT. The encoded protein is CASSFTGDADTQYF.

Ten or more counts support this clonotype. This chain links TRBV20-1 with TRBJ2-1, with D uncertain. Deletions cut 4 bases from V and 4 bases from J, with 17 bases between. Germline V lookup: CDR1 DFQATT, CDR2 SNEGSKA (reference sequence). The CDR3 contains 15 residues. For the CDR3, the DNA is TGCAGTGCTAAGCGCGAAACGGACGTATACAATGAGCAGTTCTTC. Encoded protein: CSAKRETDVYNEQFF.

With respect to this clonotype: Germline is not matched at one junction end, which may reflect a read error. This chain joins TRBV4-2 and TRBJ2-1; maybe TRBD2 (5 bases). The CDR3 sequence is 15 residues long. Per germline, CDR1 LGHNA and CDR2 YNFKEQ. CDR3 sequence: CVSSQPGLDNNEQFF. CDR3 DNA: TGTGTCAGCAGCCAACCCGGACTGGATAACAATGAGCAGTTCTTC.

The chain has TRBV14 and TRBJ1-1; 10 bases fit TRBD1. The CDR3 spans 15 residues. After removal of 1 base from V and 4 bases from J, the junction contained 3 bases not matched to a gene. Germline V gives CDR1 SGHDN, CDR2 FVKESK. CDR3 DNA sequence: TGTGCCAGCAGCCAAGCGAGGACAGGGGGCACTGAAGCTTTCTTT. Translating gives CASSQARTGGTEAFF.

On this clonotype: A much larger clone is a single base away; this may be a read error. V gene TRBV10-3 combines with J gene TRBJ1-1; 9 nucleotides line up with TRBD1. The CDR3 is made up of 18 amino acids. Germline lookup yields CDR1 ENHRY and CDR2 SYGVKD. V trimming: 4 bases; J trimming: 3 bases; junction bases outside the gene matches: 15. The CDR3 DNA is TGTGCCATCAGTGGGTCCCGGGACAGGGTGGATGGGGACACTGAAGCTTTCTTT. As protein: CAISGSRDRVDGDTEAFF.

The chain is built from TRBV15 and TRBJ1-5; D gene uncertain. V lost 5 bases and J lost 0, with 11 bases in between. Germline V gene lookup returns CDR1 LNHNV and CDR2 YYDKDF (reference sequence). The CDR3 length is 15 residues. CDR3 bases: TGTGCCACCAGCGCATGGGTGAATAGCAATCAGCCCCAGCATTTT. Its protein product is CATSAWVNSNQPQHF.

In its sample, this clonotype was seen many times. The gene calls are TRBV13 and TRBJ1-6; D unclear. CDR1 PRHDT and CDR2 FYEKMQ come from the germline V gene (reference sequence). The CDR3 extends over 14 amino acids. Trimming shortened V by 5 bases and J by 10 bases, and 15 bases separated the two germline ends. The CDR3: CASSPGRSWSPLHF. The CDR3 bases are TGTGCCAGCAGCCCGGGCCGAAGCTGGTCACCCCTCCACTTT.

This clonotype was picked up a small number of times. The V and J genes are TRBV6-4 and TRBJ2-2, with D possibly matching TRBD2 (5 bases). Germline V gene lookup returns CDR1 MRHNA and CDR2 SNTAGT. V dropped 8 bases and J dropped 3 bases, with 10 bases sitting between them. The CDR3 sequence is 13 residues long. CDR3 region: CASSGDYTGELFF. In DNA form, the CDR3 reads TGTGCCAGCTCCGGGGATTACACCGGGGAGCTGTTTTTT.

This clonotype turned up a few times. The rearrangement uses TRBV12-3 or TRBV12-4 and TRBJ2-2; possibly TRBD1 or TRBD2 for D (6 bases each). Trimming cost V 4 bases and J 0 bases, with 24 bases left between them. The CDR3 extends over 20 amino acids. The DNA of the CDR3 is TGTGCCAGCAGTTCGGCCCCCTGGGATCCAGGGGAGGCGAACACCGGGGAGCTGTTTTTT. This translates into CASSSAPWDPGEANTGELFF.

This sequence joins TRBV3-1 and TRBJ1-3, with D possibly being TRBD1 (5 bases). Germline assignment: CDR1 LGHDT and CDR2 YNNKEL (reference sequence). The CDR3 loop spans 15 amino acids. V was trimmed by 4 bases and J by 4 bases, leaving 14 bases between them. The CDR3 coding sequence is TGTGCCAGCAGCCGTAGGGACCGAGTGGGAAACACCATATATTTT. Residues: CASSRRDRVGNTIYF.

The rearrangement links TRBV2 to TRBJ2-7; 11 positions match TRBD2. This CDR3 has 14 residues. Trimming at V came to 7 bases and at J to 3 bases, leaving 5 bases not matched to a gene. Per germline, CDR1 SNHLY and CDR2 FYNNEI. The DNA for the CDR3 is TGTGCCAGCAATTCCGGGACTAGCGGCTACGAGCAGTACTTC. This translates into CASNSGTSGYEQYF.

A note on this clonotype: This may come from a read error, since a much larger clone is one base off. The V gene is TRBV6-1, the J gene TRBJ2-7, with TRBD2 matching over 9 bases. V was pared by 4 bases and J by 8 bases, with 9 bases of the junction left unmatched. This CDR3 comprises 14 residues. Germline lookup yields CDR1 MNHNS and CDR2 SASEGT. CDR3 loop: CASSVAGDRLKQYF. DNA for the CDR3: TGTGCCAGCAGTGTAGCGGGAGATAGGCTCAAGCAGTACTTC.

In its sample, this clonotype was seen a few times. The J gene is TRBJ1-2, the V gene TRBV20-1; D remains ambiguous. This CDR3 has 12 residues. V lost 2 bases, J lost 8 bases, and 12 bases lay in between. Germline V gene data show CDR1 as DFQATT and CDR2 as SNEGSKA (reference sequence). The DNA of the CDR3 is TGCAGTGCTAGATTGCCCACGAACGGCTACACCTTC. As protein: CSARLPTNGYTF.

Only one count was recorded for this clonotype. Germline is not matched at one junction end, which may reflect a read error. V is TRBV7-7 and J is TRBJ1-3; tentative D call: TRBD1 (6 bases). There are 14 residues in the CDR3. Germline CDR1 and CDR2: SSHAT and FNYEAQ (reference sequence). The CDR3 here is CASSSTGFGNTIYF. In DNA form, the CDR3 reads TGTGCTAGCAGCTCTACAGGGTTTGGAAACACCATATATTTT.

This clonotype was seen a handful of times. V gene TRBV27 combines with J gene TRBJ2-1, with TRBD1 as a possible D gene (5 bases). The germline V gene has CDR1 MNHEY and CDR2 SMNVEV (reference sequence). This CDR3 region has 14 residues. Trimming cost V 6 bases and J 3 bases, with 12 bases left between them. The CDR3 DNA reads as TGTGCCAGCAGCCCCCAAGACAGCTACAATGAGCAGTTCTTC. It yields the protein CASSPQDSYNEQFF.

The table lists this clonotype with many counts. V gene TRBV7-9 combines with J gene TRBJ2-1, with 7 positions matching TRBD2. The CDR3 extends over 14 amino acids. The germline V gene has CDR1 SEHNR and CDR2 FQNEAQ (reference sequence). Germline trimming cut 3 bases from V and 7 bases from J; bases unmatched to any gene: 6. CDR3 loop: CASSLSGGDNEQFF. In nucleotides, the CDR3 is TGTGCCAGCAGCTTGTCGGGGGGAGATAATGAGCAGTTCTTC.

Only one count was recorded for this clonotype. The V gene is TRBV5-1, the J gene TRBJ2-2, with D possibly being TRBD1 (5 bases). The CDR3 is made up of 14 amino acids. Trimming left V 1 base short and J 7 bases short, with 11 bases between. Germline loops: CDR1 SGHRS, CDR2 YFSETQ. For the CDR3, the DNA is TGCGCCAGCAGCTTGACAGGAGACTTCGGGGAGCTGTTTTTT. It translates to CASSLTGDFGELFF. The variable domain in full, with the rest retrieved from reference TRBV5-1 and TRBJ2-2, is KAGVTQTPRYLIKTRGQQVTLSCSPISGHRSVSWYQQTPGQGLQFLFEYFSETQRNKGNFPGRFSGRQFSNSRSEMNVSTLELGDSALYLCASSLTGDFGELFFGEGSRLTVL.